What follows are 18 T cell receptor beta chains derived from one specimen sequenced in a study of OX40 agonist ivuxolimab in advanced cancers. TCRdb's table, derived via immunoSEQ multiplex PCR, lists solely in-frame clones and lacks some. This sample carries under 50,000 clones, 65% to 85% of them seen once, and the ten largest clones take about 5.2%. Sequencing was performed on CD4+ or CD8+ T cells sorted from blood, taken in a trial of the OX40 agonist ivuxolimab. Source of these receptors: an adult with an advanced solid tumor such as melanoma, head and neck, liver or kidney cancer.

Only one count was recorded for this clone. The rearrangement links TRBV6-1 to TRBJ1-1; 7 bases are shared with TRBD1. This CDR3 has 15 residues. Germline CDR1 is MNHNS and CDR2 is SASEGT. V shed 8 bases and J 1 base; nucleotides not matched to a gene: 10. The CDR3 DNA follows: TGTGCCAGCCCTGGACAGGATGGGGGGAACACTGAAGCTTTCTTT. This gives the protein CASPGQDGGNTEAFF.

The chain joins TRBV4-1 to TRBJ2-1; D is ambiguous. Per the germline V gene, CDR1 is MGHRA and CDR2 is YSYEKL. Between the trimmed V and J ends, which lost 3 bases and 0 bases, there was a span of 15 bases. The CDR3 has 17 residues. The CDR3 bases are TGCGCCAGCAGCCAGTGGGTGCAGGTTAGCTCCTACAATGAGCAGTTCTTC. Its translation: CASSQWVQVSSYNEQFF.

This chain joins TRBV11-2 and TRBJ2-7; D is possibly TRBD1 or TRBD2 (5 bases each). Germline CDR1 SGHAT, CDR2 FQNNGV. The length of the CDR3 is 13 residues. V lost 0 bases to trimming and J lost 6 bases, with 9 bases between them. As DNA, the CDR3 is TGTGCCAGCAGCTTAGACGGGACGGGCGAGCAGTACTTC. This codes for CASSLDGTGEQYF.

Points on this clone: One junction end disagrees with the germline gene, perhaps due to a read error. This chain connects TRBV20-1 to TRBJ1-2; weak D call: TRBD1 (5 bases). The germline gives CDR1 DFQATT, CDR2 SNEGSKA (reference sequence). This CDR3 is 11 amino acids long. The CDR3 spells CSARASGRGAF. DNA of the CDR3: TGCAGTGCTAGAGCATCGGGACGCGGGGCCTTC.

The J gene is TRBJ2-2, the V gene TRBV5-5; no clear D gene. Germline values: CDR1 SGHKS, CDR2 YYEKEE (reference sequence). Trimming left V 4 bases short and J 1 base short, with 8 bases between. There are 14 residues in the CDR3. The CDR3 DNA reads TGTGCCAGCAGCGCAAGACAGAACACCGGGGAGCTGTTTTTT. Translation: CASSARQNTGELFF. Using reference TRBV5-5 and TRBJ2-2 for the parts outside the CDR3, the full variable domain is DAGVTQSPTHLIKTRGQQVTLRCSPISGHKSVSWYQQVLGQGPQFIFQYYEKEERGRGNFPDRFSARQFPNYSSELNVNALLLGDSALYLCASSARQNTGELFFGEGSRLTVL.

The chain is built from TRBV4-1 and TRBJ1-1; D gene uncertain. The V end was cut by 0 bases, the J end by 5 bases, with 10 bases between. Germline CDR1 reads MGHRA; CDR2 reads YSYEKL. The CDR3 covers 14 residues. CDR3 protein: CASSQDPTKTEAFF. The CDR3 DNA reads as TGCGCCAGCAGCCAAGACCCTACTAAAACTGAAGCTTTCTTT.

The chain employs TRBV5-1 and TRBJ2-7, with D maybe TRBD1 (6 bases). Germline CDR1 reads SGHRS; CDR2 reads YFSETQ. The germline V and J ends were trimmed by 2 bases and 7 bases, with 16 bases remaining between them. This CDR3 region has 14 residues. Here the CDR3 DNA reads TGCGCCAGCAGCTTCCAGCGACAGGACCTAGAGCAGTACTTC. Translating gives CASSFQRQDLEQYF.

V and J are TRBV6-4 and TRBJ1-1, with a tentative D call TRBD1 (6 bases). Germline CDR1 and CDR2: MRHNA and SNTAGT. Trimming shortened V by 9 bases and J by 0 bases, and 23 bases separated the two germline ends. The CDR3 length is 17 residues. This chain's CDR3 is CASSKHYTGHLNTEAFF. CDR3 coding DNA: TGTGCCAGTTCCAAACACTATACGGGACATCTGAACACTGAAGCTTTCTTT.

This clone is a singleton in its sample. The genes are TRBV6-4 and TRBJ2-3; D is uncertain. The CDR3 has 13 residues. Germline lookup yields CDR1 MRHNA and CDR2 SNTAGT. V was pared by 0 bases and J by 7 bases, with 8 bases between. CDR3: CASSDSATNTQYF. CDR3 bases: TGTGCCAGCAGTGACTCCGCTACGAATACGCAGTATTTT.

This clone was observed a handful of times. CDR3 bases: TGTGCCAGCACGGCGGACTCCTACGAGCAGTACTTC. Amino acid sequence: CASTADSYEQYF. The chain employs TRBV6-5 and TRBJ2-7; no firm D call. With 7 bases removed from V and 0 bases from J, the gap between germline ends came to 7 bases. The germline V gene encodes CDR1 MNHEY and CDR2 SVGAGI. The CDR3 extends over 12 amino acids.

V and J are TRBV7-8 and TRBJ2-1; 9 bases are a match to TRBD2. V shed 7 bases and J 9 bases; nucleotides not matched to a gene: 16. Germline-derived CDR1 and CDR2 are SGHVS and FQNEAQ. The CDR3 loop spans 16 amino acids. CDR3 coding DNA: TGTGCCAGCAACCCTAGCGCGCTAGCGGGGCAGTTTGAGCAGTTCTTC. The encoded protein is CASNPSALAGQFEQFF.

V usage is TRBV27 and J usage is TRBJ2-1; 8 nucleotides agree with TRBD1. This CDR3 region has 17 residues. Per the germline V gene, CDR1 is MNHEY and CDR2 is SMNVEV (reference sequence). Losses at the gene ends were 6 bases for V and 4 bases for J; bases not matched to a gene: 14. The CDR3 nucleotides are TGTGCCAGCAGCGTTCCCCTAGGGACAGGCGCGTACAATGAGCAGTTCTTC. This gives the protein CASSVPLGTGAYNEQFF.

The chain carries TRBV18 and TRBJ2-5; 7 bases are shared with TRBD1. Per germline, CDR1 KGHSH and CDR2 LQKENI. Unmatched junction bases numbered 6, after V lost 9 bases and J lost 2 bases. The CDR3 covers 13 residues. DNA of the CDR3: TGTGCCAGTACCGGGACAGCGCAAGAGACCCAGTACTTC. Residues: CASTGTAQETQYF.

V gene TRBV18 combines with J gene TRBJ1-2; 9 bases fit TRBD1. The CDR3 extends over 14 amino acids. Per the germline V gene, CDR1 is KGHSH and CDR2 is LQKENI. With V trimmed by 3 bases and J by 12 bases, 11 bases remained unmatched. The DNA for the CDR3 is TGTGCCAGCTCACCCCGGACAGGGGATTTGAATCACACCTTC. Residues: CASSPRTGDLNHTF.

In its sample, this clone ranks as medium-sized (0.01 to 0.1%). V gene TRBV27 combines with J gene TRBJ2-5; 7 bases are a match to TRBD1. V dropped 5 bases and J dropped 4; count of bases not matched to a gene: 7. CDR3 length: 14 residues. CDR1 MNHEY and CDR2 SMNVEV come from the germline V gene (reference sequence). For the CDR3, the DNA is TGTGCCAGCAGTCCTGACAGGGACCCAGAGACCCAGTACTTC. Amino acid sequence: CASSPDRDPETQYF.

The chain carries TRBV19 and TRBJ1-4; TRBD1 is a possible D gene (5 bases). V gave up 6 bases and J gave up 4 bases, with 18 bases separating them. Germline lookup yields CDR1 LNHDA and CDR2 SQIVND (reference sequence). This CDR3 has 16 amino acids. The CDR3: CASSLKLTVINEKLFF. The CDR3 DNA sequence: TGTGCCAGTAGCCTGAAATTGACAGTGATTAATGAAAAACTGTTTTTT.

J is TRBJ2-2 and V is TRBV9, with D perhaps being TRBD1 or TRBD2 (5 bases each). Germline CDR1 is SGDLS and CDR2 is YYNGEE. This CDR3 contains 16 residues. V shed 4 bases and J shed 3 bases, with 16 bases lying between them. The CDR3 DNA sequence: TGTGCCAGCAGCCAGTGGGGGAGTAAGGACACCGGGGAGCTGTTTTTT. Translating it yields CASSQWGSKDTGELFF.

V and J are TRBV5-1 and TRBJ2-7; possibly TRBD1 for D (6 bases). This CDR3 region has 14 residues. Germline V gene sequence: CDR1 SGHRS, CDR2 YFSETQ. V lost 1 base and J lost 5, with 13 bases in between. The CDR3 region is CASSLTGMTHEQYF. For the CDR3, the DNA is TGCGCCAGCAGCTTGACAGGGATGACCCACGAGCAGTACTTC.